The 10 T cell receptor beta chains listed next were all sequenced from one sample in a study of identical twins' blood T cells. TCRdb re-called the 5' RACE reads through MiXCR, storing one row per CDR3 protein. The sample holds roughly 380,000 distinct CDR3 sequences, around 30% seen once. The sequenced sample consisted of PBMCs. The source of these receptors is a woman aged 18-49 years in good health.

This clonotype appeared a few times. This rearrangement joins TRBV18 to TRBJ1-1; D gene ambiguous. Looked up from germline, CDR1 is KGHSH and CDR2 is LQKENI. Trimming pared 6 bases from V and 2 bases from J, leaving 10 bases between. The CDR3 has 13 residues. CDR3 sequence reads: CASSFDQNTEAFF. CDR3 in DNA: TGTGCCAGCTCGTTCGACCAAAACACTGAAGCTTTCTTT. Full variable domain (missing parts from reference TRBV18 and TRBJ1-1): NAGVMQNPRHLVRRRGQEARLRCSPMKGHSHVYWYRQLPEEGLKFMVYLQKENIIDESGMPKERFSAEFPKEGPSILRIQQVVRGDSAAYFCASSFDQNTEAFFGQGTRLTVV.

This clonotype was detected a few times. The J gene is TRBJ2-6, the V gene TRBV6-1; D remains unclear. CDR3 length: 13 residues. The V end was cut by 6 bases, the J end by 1 base, with 4 bases between. Germline V lookup: CDR1 MNHNS, CDR2 SASEGT. CDR3 nucleotide sequence: TGTGCCAGCAGGAAATCTGGGGCCAACGTCCTGACTTTC. This translates into CASRKSGANVLTF.

This clonotype has more than one count but fewer than ten. V and J are TRBV6-5 and TRBJ2-1; TRBD2 matches 7 bases. Germline trimming cut 0 bases from V and 2 bases from J; bases unmatched to any gene: 7. The V gene's germline CDR1 is MNHEY and CDR2 SVGAGI. CDR3 length equals 17 residues. The CDR3 here is CASSYSSGTPTYNEQFF. DNA of the CDR3: TGTGCCAGCAGTTACTCCAGCGGGACCCCCACCTACAATGAGCAGTTCTTC.

This clonotype was recorded at least ten times. This chain links TRBV6-5 with TRBJ1-2; weak D call: TRBD1 (5 bases). V was cut by 6 bases and J by 4 bases, with 21 bases left in between. This CDR3 has 16 residues. In germline, CDR1 is MNHEY, CDR2 SVGAGI. CDR3 residues: CASSLRDGILSYGYTF. The CDR3 DNA sequence: TGTGCCAGCAGCCTGAGGGACGGGATACTTAGCTATGGCTACACCTTC.

The CDR3 loop is CASSPRNEQFF. CDR3 nucleotide sequence: TGTGCCAGCAGCCCGCGCAATGAGCAGTTCTTC. The chain recombines TRBV12-3 or TRBV12-4 with TRBJ2-1; D is undetermined. CDR3 size: 11 residues. V shed 6 bases and J shed 6 bases, with 6 bases lying between them.

The chain carries TRBV2 and TRBJ2-3; no reliable D call. Germline V lookup: CDR1 SNHLY, CDR2 FYNNEI. CDR3 length: 16 residues. The CDR3 spells CVGDLKGNLPADTQYF. Here the CDR3 DNA reads TGTGTCGGAGATCTGAAGGGTAACCTACCCGCAGATACGCAGTATTTT.

The chain has TRBV3-1 and TRBJ2-3, with D possibly being TRBD1 (7 bases). The germline gives CDR1 LGHDT, CDR2 YNNKEL (reference sequence). Trimming took off 4 bases at V and 1 base at J, with 15 bases between the two ends. The CDR3 sequence is 16 residues long. The CDR3 DNA is TGTGCCAGCAGCCTTAACAGGGGAGGAGGCACAGATACGCAGTATTTT. Protein sequence: CASSLNRGGGTDTQYF.

This clonotype was picked up a small number of times. The chain combines TRBV20-1 with TRBJ1-1; D possibly corresponds to TRBD1 (5 bases). The CDR3 loop spans 15 amino acids. Germline V gene data show CDR1 as DFQATT and CDR2 as SNEGSKA (reference sequence). V was trimmed by 3 bases and J by 1 base, leaving 15 bases between them. The CDR3 is CSASNGGTGNTEAFF. The DNA of the CDR3 is TGCAGTGCTAGTAATGGGGGGACCGGGAACACTGAAGCTTTCTTT.

This clonotype occurred a few times. The J gene is TRBJ1-2, the V gene TRBV19; possible D gene TRBD1, 6 bases. Germline CDR1 reads LNHDA; CDR2 reads SQIVND (reference sequence). Trimming removed 10 bases at V and 8 bases at J, with 14 bases between. The CDR3 extends over 11 amino acids. CDR3 loop: CATEGGRGYTF. CDR3 coding DNA: TGTGCCACCGAGGGGGGCCGAGGCTACACCTTC. Full variable domain (remainder filled in from reference TRBV19 and TRBJ1-2): DGGITQSPKYLFRKEGQNVTLSCEQNLNHDAMYWYRQDPGQGLRLIYYSQIVNDFQKGDIAEGYSVSREKKESFPLTVTSAQKNPTAFYLCATEGGRGYTFGSGTRLTVV.

Only a few counts were recorded for this clonotype. J is TRBJ1-1 and V is TRBV6-6; perhaps TRBD1 as D (6 bases). This CDR3 spans 14 amino acids. The V gene lost 8 bases and the J gene lost 1 base, with 14 bases spanning the gap. The V gene's germline CDR1 is MNHNY and CDR2 SVGAGI (reference sequence). The CDR3 DNA reads as TGTGCCAGCGGCCCCAGGACAGAGAACACTGAAGCTTTCTTT. Translation: CASGPRTENTEAFF.